These 26 T cell receptor beta chains originate from one sample sequenced in a study of blood T cell repertoires in COVID-19. Produced via immunoSEQ multiplex PCR; TCRdb's table is partial and in-frame only. The table records roughly 52,000 clones, roughly 90% of them present only once. The specimen sequenced was peripheral blood. Source of these receptors: a man in his sixties with active COVID-19.

The rearrangement links TRBV9 to TRBJ2-2; D unclear. The length of the CDR3 is 15 residues. The germline V gene encodes CDR1 SGDLS and CDR2 YYNGEE. The V gene lost 6 bases and the J gene lost 1 base, with 13 bases spanning the gap. The CDR3 coding sequence is TGTGCCAGCACCGCTTCTGGCTGGAACACCGGGGAGCTGTTTTTT. This gives the protein CASTASGWNTGELFF.

The chain is built from TRBV27 and TRBJ2-5, with 7 bases aligning to TRBD2. The CDR3 consists of 15 residues. In germline, CDR1 is MNHEY, CDR2 SMNVEV (reference sequence). With 0 bases clipped from V and 5 bases from J, the junction kept 6 bases outside the gene matches. The CDR3 nucleotides read TGTGCCAGCAGTTTATCGAACGCACTAGCGGAGACCCAGTACTTC. Protein product: CASSLSNALAETQYF.

This chain connects TRBV19 to TRBJ2-2; 7 bases fit TRBD2. This CDR3 contains 15 residues. The germline V gene has CDR1 LNHDA and CDR2 SQIVND (reference sequence). V trimming: 7 bases; J trimming: 5 bases; junction bases outside the gene matches: 10. DNA for the CDR3: TGTGCCAGTACCACGCGGGGGATAGGGACCGGGGAGCTGTTTTTT. This codes for CASTTRGIGTGELFF.

CDR3 coding DNA: TGTGCCAGCAGCTTAGCTCGGGGGAGCAATCAGCCCCAGCATTTT. As protein: CASSLARGSNQPQHF. The genes are TRBV11-2 and TRBJ1-5, with a tentative D call TRBD1 (5 bases). CDR3 length: 15 residues. Trimming removed 1 base at V and 1 base at J, with 8 bases between. The V gene's germline CDR1 is SGHAT and CDR2 FQNNGV.

The chain has TRBV5-1 and TRBJ2-3; 10 nucleotides align to TRBD2. CDR3 length: 14 amino acids. V shed 4 bases and J 7 bases; nucleotides not matched to a gene: 6. The germline V gene has CDR1 SGHRS and CDR2 YFSETQ. The CDR3: CASSRLAGENTQYF. The CDR3 bases are TGCGCCAGCAGCCGCCTAGCGGGAGAAAATACGCAGTATTTT.

The V call is TRBV7-3, the J call TRBJ2-3; no definite D call. Germline assignment: CDR1 SGHTA and CDR2 FQGTGA. The CDR3 is made up of 14 amino acids. V lost 3 bases to trimming and J lost 5 bases, with 12 bases between them. The CDR3 DNA is TGTGCCAGCAGCTTTGCGCAAACTGGAGATACGCAGTATTTT. Its protein product is CASSFAQTGDTQYF.

The rearrangement links TRBV5-6 to TRBJ2-7; perhaps TRBD1 as D (5 bases). CDR3 size: 14 residues. Per the germline V gene, CDR1 is SGHDT and CDR2 is YYEEEE. V was pared by 4 bases and J by 4 bases, with 15 bases between. CDR3 DNA: TGTGCCAGCAGCACGGATCAGGGATGGTACGAGCAGTACTTC. Translated, it gives CASSTDQGWYEQYF.

The rearrangement links TRBV20-1 to TRBJ2-7; a possible D gene is TRBD1 (6 bases). This CDR3 has 11 amino acids. V shed 4 bases and J shed 3 bases, with 7 bases lying between them. In germline, CDR1 is DFQATT, CDR2 SNEGSKA (reference sequence). Here the CDR3 DNA reads TGCAGTGCTAACAGGGACTACGAGCAGTACTTC. Encoded protein: CSANRDYEQYF.

The J gene is TRBJ2-3, the V gene TRBV2, with TRBD2 as a possible D gene (6 bases). Per the germline V gene, CDR1 is SNHLY and CDR2 is FYNNEI. The ends were cut back, 9 bases at V and 0 bases at J, with 13 bases in the middle. The CDR3 totals 14 residues. CDR3 protein: CARGGTQSTDTQYF. The CDR3 bases are TGTGCCAGAGGCGGGACCCAAAGCACAGATACGCAGTATTTT.

This chain joins TRBV6-5 and TRBJ2-7; tentatively, D is TRBD2 (6 bases). V was pared by 6 bases and J by 2 bases, with 11 bases between. The CDR3 contains 13 residues. CDR1 is MNHEY and CDR2 is SVGAGI in the germline V gene. The CDR3 is CASSSEGAYEQYF. The CDR3 coding sequence is TGTGCCAGCAGCTCGGAGGGAGCCTACGAGCAGTACTTC.

CDR3 DNA sequence: TGTGCCAGTAGTACCGGCGGGGGGTGGGAGACCCAGTACTTC. Translating gives CASSTGGGWETQYF. The chain is built from TRBV19 and TRBJ2-5; TRBD2 matches 8 bases. From germline, CDR1 is LNHDA and CDR2 SQIVND (reference sequence). The CDR3 consists of 14 residues. J gave up 5 bases and V 4 bases, and 6 bases lay outside the gene matches.

The chain carries TRBV11-3 and TRBJ2-1, with D possibly TRBD2 on 6 matching bases. This CDR3 region has 16 residues. Per germline, CDR1 SGHNT and CDR2 YENEEA. Trimming shortened V by 1 base and J by 9 bases, and 19 bases separated the two germline ends. CDR3 sequence: CASSLVGTGFGGEQFF. Here the CDR3 DNA reads TGTGCCAGCAGCTTAGTTGGGACGGGGTTCGGGGGTGAGCAGTTCTTC.

The count of this clone is one. The genes are TRBV29-1 and TRBJ2-2; weak D call: TRBD1 (6 bases). Trimming cost V 6 bases and J 6 bases, with 11 bases left between them. Germline V gene sequence: CDR1 SQVTM, CDR2 ANQGSEA. CDR3 length: 12 residues. CDR3 residues: CSVTGYPGELFF. Written as DNA, the CDR3 is TGCAGCGTAACAGGGTACCCCGGGGAGCTGTTTTTT.

The genes are TRBV29-1 and TRBJ2-5, with 8 bases fitting TRBD2. The germline V gene encodes CDR1 SQVTM and CDR2 ANQGSEA. This CDR3 contains 16 residues. The V gene end was trimmed by 4 bases and the J gene end by 1 base; junction bases not matched to a gene: 11. The DNA for the CDR3 is TGCAGCGTTGTAGGGGGAGGCGGGAGGTCCCAAGAGACCCAGTACTTC. Translated: CSVVGGGGRSQETQYF.

The chain joins TRBV5-6 to TRBJ2-7, with D possibly TRBD1 on 5 matching bases. Germline assignment: CDR1 SGHDT and CDR2 YYEEEE. The CDR3 is made up of 14 amino acids. V lost 4 bases, J lost 2 bases, and 13 bases lay in between. CDR3 nucleotides: TGTGCCAGCAGCGGTGACAGCCAGCCCTACGAGCAGTACTTC. Protein sequence: CASSGDSQPYEQYF. The entire variable domain, with the rest obtained from reference TRBV5-6 and TRBJ2-7, is as follows: DAGVTQSPTHLIKTRGQQVTLRCSPKSGHDTVSWYQQALGQGPQFIFQYYEEEERQRGNFPDRFSGHQFPNYSSELNVNALLLGDSALYLCASSGDSQPYEQYFGPGTRLTVT.

The chain combines TRBV30 with TRBJ1-1, with TRBD1 matching 7 bases. CDR1 GTSNPN and CDR2 SVGIG come from the germline V gene (reference sequence). The V and J ends lost 0 bases and 8 bases, in that order; junction bases with no gene match: 6. This CDR3 has 13 residues. CDR3 nucleotide sequence: TGTGCCTGGAGTGTACAGGGGAACGAAGAAGCTTTCTTT. Protein product: CAWSVQGNEEAFF.

The chain couples TRBV7-8 to TRBJ2-2; 7 nucleotides line up with TRBD2. The CDR3 covers 17 residues. The V gene's germline CDR1 is SGHVS and CDR2 FQNEAQ. V was clipped by 1 base and J by 0 bases; unmatched bases: 5. The CDR3 DNA follows: TGTGCCAGCAGCTTAGTATACGGGAGGACGAACACCGGGGAGCTGTTTTTT. It translates to CASSLVYGRTNTGELFF.

The chain uses TRBV12-5 and TRBJ1-5, with a possible D match to TRBD1 (6 bases). The CDR3 spans 16 residues. The germline gives CDR1 LGHNT, CDR2 FRNRAP. The V and J ends lost 4 bases and 5 bases respectively, with 18 bases between them. The CDR3 bases are TGTGCTAGTGGTTATTTCAGGGGTAGTACCGATCAGCCCCAGCATTTT. It yields the protein CASGYFRGSTDQPQHF. Based on the CDR3 plus reference TRBV12-5 and TRBJ1-5, the full variable domain is DARVTQTPRHKVTEMGQEVTMRCQPILGHNTVFWYRQTMMQGLELLAYFRNRAPLDDSGMPKDRFSAEMPDATLATLKIQPSEPRDSAVYFCASGYFRGSTDQPQHFGDGTRLSIL.

This chain joins TRBV9 and TRBJ2-2; possibly TRBD2 for D (6 bases). CDR3 length: 14 amino acids. V shed 4 bases and J shed 7 bases, with 14 bases lying between them. Germline lookup yields CDR1 SGDLS and CDR2 YYNGEE. The CDR3 coding sequence is TGTGCCAGCAGCCGACTTCGGGAGATCGGGGAGCTGTTTTTT. It yields the protein CASSRLREIGELFF.

CDR3 nucleotides: TGTGCCAGTAGGGGGTCCGGGGGGAACACTGAAGCTTTCTTT. Translating it yields CASRGSGGNTEAFF. This chain connects TRBV19 to TRBJ1-1, with TRBD1 as a possible D gene (5 bases). The germline CDR1 and CDR2 sequences are LNHDA and SQIVND (reference sequence). This CDR3 is 14 amino acids long. Trimming removed 6 bases from V and 1 base from J, with 12 bases in between.

The chain recombines TRBV10-3 with TRBJ1-1; tentatively, D is TRBD1 (5 bases). CDR1 is ENHRY and CDR2 is SYGVKD in the germline V gene. V lost 3 bases to trimming and J lost 3 bases, with 8 bases between them. CDR3 size: 13 residues. CDR3 residues: CAISDRADTEAFF. The CDR3 bases are TGTGCCATCAGTGACAGGGCGGACACTGAAGCTTTCTTT.

This clone has just one count. The genes are TRBV7-8 and TRBJ2-7; D not resolved. This CDR3 spans 13 amino acids. V lost 3 bases and J 2 bases, leaving 8 bases between the germline ends. Per germline, CDR1 SGHVS and CDR2 FQNEAQ. The DNA for the CDR3 is TGTGCCAGCAGCTTTATGGCAACCTACGAGCAGTACTTC. This sequence encodes CASSFMATYEQYF. Full variable domain (missing parts from reference TRBV7-8 and TRBJ2-7): GAGVSQSPRYKVAKRGQDVALRCDPISGHVSLFWYQQALGQGPEFLTYFQNEAQLDKSGLPSDRFFAERPEGSVSTLKIQRTQQEDSAVYLCASSFMATYEQYFGPGTRLTVT.

V and J are TRBV18 and TRBJ2-7, with 14 bases fitting TRBD2. Germline V CDR1 and CDR2: KGHSH, LQKENI. The CDR3 totals 19 residues. V dropped 6 bases and J dropped 3; count of bases not matched to a gene: 16. CDR3 protein: CASSSRGLAGALFVYEQYF. The CDR3 nucleotides read TGTGCCAGCTCGTCCAGGGGACTAGCGGGAGCATTGTTTGTCTACGAGCAGTACTTC.

This sequence joins TRBV23-1 and TRBJ2-6; the D gene is possibly TRBD1 (6 bases). TRBV23-1 is annotated as an ORF whose role is uncertain. This CDR3 has 15 amino acids. Trimming removed 6 bases at V and 2 bases at J, with 11 bases between. This CDR3 reads CASRFGGTGANVLTF. CDR3 DNA sequence: TGCGCCAGCAGATTTGGGGGCACTGGGGCCAACGTCCTGACTTTC.

The DNA for the CDR3 is TGTGCCAGCAGCCAAGAACGCGCGGTAATCTCCTACAATGAGCAGTTCTTC. This gives the protein CASSQERAVISYNEQFF. The chain uses TRBV3-1 (or the pseudogene TRBV3-2) and TRBJ2-1; D unclear. The germline V and J ends were trimmed by 0 bases and 0 bases, with 12 bases remaining between them. The length of the CDR3 is 17 residues. Germline V gives CDR1 LGHDT, CDR2 YNNKEL (reference sequence).

This chain joins TRBV3-1 (or the pseudogene TRBV3-2) and TRBJ2-3; 9 nucleotides align to TRBD2. In germline, CDR1 is LGHDT, CDR2 YNNKEL (reference sequence). The CDR3 loop spans 16 amino acids. J lost 7 bases, V lost 4 bases, and 12 bases had no gene match. CDR3 loop: CASSPPGSGRSNTQYF. CDR3 nucleotide sequence: TGTGCCAGCAGCCCCCCGGGTAGCGGGAGAAGCAATACGCAGTATTTT.